This TCR beta chain was found in a study of T cell responses to AZD1222 COVID-19 vaccine. General study findings and limits: Spike-specific TCRs gained breadth and depth after people received two AZD1222 doses. Repertoire sampling was restricted to post-peak T cell response timepoints. CD4 TCRs linked to vaccination spanned spike, dominating at 160-218 and 743-854.

Sequenced by immunoSEQ multiplex PCR; TCRdb stores in-frame clones only, minus some. The top ten hold 5.4% of the sample, which has 110,000 or so clones, about 90% seen once. To note about this clone: Its antigen is not known.

This TCR was recovered from an adult in good health. The sequencing here drew on peripheral blood, taken on day 0 of AZD1222 vaccination.

The CDR3 bases are TGTGCCAGTGACGACAGGGGGGATGGCTACACCTTC. Translated, it gives CASDDRGDGYTF. This chain uses TRBV19 with TRBJ1-2; 9 bases are shared with TRBD1. CDR1 and CDR2 from the germline V gene are LNHDA and SQIVND (reference sequence). This CDR3 comprises 12 residues. The J segment lost 6 bases and the V segment lost 8 bases, leaving 4 bases of the junction unmatched. Full variable domain (outside the CDR3, taken from reference TRBV19 and TRBJ1-2): DGGITQSPKYLFRKEGQNVTLSCEQNLNHDAMYWYRQDPGQGLRLIYYSQIVNDFQKGDIAEGYSVSREKKESFPLTVTSAQKNPTAFYLCASDDRGDGYTFGSGTRLTVV.